The clone carrying this T cell receptor beta chain was detected a few times. What it binds is not known. This record comes from a study of post-analysis software for immune sequencing data. Study at large: There were relapsing-remitting, secondary progressive and progressive-relapsing multiple sclerosis among the disease courses included. Whole-study findings and limits: Patients showed TRBV5-6, TRBV5-1 and TRBV20-1 among four to six TRBV segments more frequent than in controls. Multiple sclerosis was associated with a significant reduction in normalized Chao1 diversity relative to controls.

Prepared TCR beta cDNA libraries contained unique molecular identifiers. cDNA molecules numbering 400,000 to 550,000 came from about 0.94 to 9.7 million T cells. TCRdb fed the PCR reads into MiXCR, producing one record per CDR3 protein. The data hold roughly 600,000 distinct CDR3 sequences, with 44% observed a single time. Trimming took off 0 bases at V and 3 bases at J, with 7 bases between the two ends. The germline V gene encodes CDR1 LGHNA and CDR2 YNFKEQ. CDR3 length equals 14 residues. This chain joins TRBV4-2 and TRBJ2-3; D not certain. The sample taken for sequencing was blood. The origin of this receptor is a girl aged 10-17 years with multiple sclerosis. CDR3 nucleotides: TGTGCCAGCAGCCAAGAAGGACGGACAGATACGCAGTATTTT. It translates to CASSQEGRTDTQYF.